These 19 T cell receptor beta chains were all obtained from the same sample, sequenced in a study of Graves' ophthalmopathy and Graves' hyperthyroidism. Amplification from RNA transcripts yielded the TCR beta CDR3 regions. Second-round multiplex PCR followed a first-round RT-PCR using HTBI primers. One entry per CDR3 protein, called by TCRdb with MiXCR from the multiplex PCR reads. The data show 400,000 to 500,000 distinct CDR3 sequences, with roughly 20% seen just once and around 3.1% held by the top ten. The specimen was peripheral blood. These receptors were taken from a woman between 18 and 29 years old with stable Graves' hyperthyroidism.

This clonotype has a count of ten or more. The rearrangement joins TRBV7-3 to TRBJ2-7; 8 bases fit TRBD2. Germline V lookup: CDR1 SGHTA, CDR2 FQGTGA. This CDR3 contains 13 residues. The V segment lost 1 base and the J segment 7 bases; nucleotides outside the gene matches: 3. The CDR3 coding sequence is TGTGCCAGCAGCTTAAACGCGGGAGGTGAGCAGTACTTC. Translated, it gives CASSLNAGGEQYF.

This rearrangement joins TRBV6-1 to TRBJ2-2; D uncertain. This CDR3 contains 13 residues. Germline CDR1 is MNHNS and CDR2 is SASEGT. Trimming removed 2 bases from V and 6 bases from J, with 7 bases in between. In DNA, the CDR3 is TGTGCCAGCAGTGAACAGGCCGCCGGGGAGCTGTTTTTT. It codes for CASSEQAAGELFF.

This clonotype was seen repeatedly, ten times or more. This chain links TRBV5-1 with TRBJ2-5; weak D call: TRBD1 (6 bases). The CDR3 sequence is 15 residues long. With 4 bases removed from V and 3 bases from J, the gap between germline ends came to 16 bases. Germline V CDR1 and CDR2: SGHRS, YFSETQ. Here the CDR3 reads CASSDQTGVEETQYF. In DNA, the CDR3 is TGCGCCAGCAGCGATCAGACAGGCGTAGAAGAGACCCAGTACTTC.

This clonotype has at least ten counts. CDR3 amino acids: CASSWVSQETQYF. CDR3 sequence (DNA): TGTGCCAGCAGCTGGGTATCACAAGAGACCCAGTACTTC. This chain links TRBV11-1 with TRBJ2-5; D gene ambiguous. This CDR3 comprises 13 residues. Germline V gene data show CDR1 as SGHAT and CDR2 as FQDESV (reference sequence). Trimming shortened V by 4 bases and J by 2 bases, and 8 bases separated the two germline ends.

Regarding this clonotype: The missing conserved phenylalanine or tryptophan at the end of this CDR3 makes a read error likely. This sequence joins TRBV11-2 and TRBJ2-7; D possibly corresponds to TRBD2 (5 bases). The CDR3 runs 16 residues. CDR1 and CDR2 (germline): SGHAT, FQNNGV. CDR3 region: CANSLVGSLALYEQYY. The CDR3 DNA reads TGTGCCAACAGCTTAGTTGGCAGCCTAGCTTTATACGAGCAGTACTAC.

The V and J genes are TRBV12-3 or TRBV12-4 and TRBJ1-2, with 7 nucleotides matching TRBD1. This CDR3 comprises 14 residues. Germline trimming cut 6 bases from V and 8 bases from J; bases unmatched to any gene: 12. Here the CDR3 DNA reads TGTGCCAGCAGGCCGGACAGGCCTAGAAGAGGCTACACCTTC. Protein: CASRPDRPRRGYTF.

This clonotype showed up many times. The chain joins TRBV7-2 to TRBJ1-5; D not certain. Trimming left V 1 base short and J 3 bases short, with 7 bases between. The CDR3 length is 14 residues. CDR1 and CDR2 from the germline V gene are SGHTA and FQGNSA. The CDR3 nucleotides read TGTGCCAGCAGCTTAGTACAGAACAATCAGCCCCAGCATTTT. Translating gives CASSLVQNNQPQHF.

This clonotype was observed at least ten times. The chain couples TRBV28 to TRBJ1-6; no clear D. The CDR3 spans 15 residues. Looked up from germline, CDR1 is MDHEN and CDR2 is SYDVKM. Trimming left V 6 bases short and J 7 bases short, with 16 bases between. In nucleotides, the CDR3 is TGTGCCAGCAGCTTGTGGTATCCTAGCAATTCACCCCTCCACTTT. This sequence encodes CASSLWYPSNSPLHF.

This clonotype has ten or more counts. V is TRBV19 and J is TRBJ1-1; D is possibly TRBD1 (6 bases). The CDR3 has 15 amino acids. Per the germline V gene, CDR1 is LNHDA and CDR2 is SQIVND (reference sequence). Trimming removed 3 bases at V and 3 bases at J, with 14 bases between. The CDR3 bases are TGTGCCAGTAGTATCGGAGGGGGTGGAGACACTGAAGCTTTCTTT. Its protein product is CASSIGGGGDTEAFF.

This clonotype was seen at least ten times. The germline gene is not matched at one end of the junction; a read error may be the cause. The J gene is TRBJ2-5, the V gene TRBV19; possible D gene TRBD2, 6 bases. The V gene's germline CDR1 is LNHDA and CDR2 SQIVND (reference sequence). This CDR3 is 13 amino acids long. The CDR3 nucleotides read TGTGCCAGCAGTATTTCCGGGGGAGAGACCCAGTACTTC. Encoded protein: CASSISGGETQYF.

This clonotype was seen ten or more times. V is TRBV29-1 and J is TRBJ1-2, with no clear D. The V gene lost 7 bases and the J gene lost 2 bases, with 11 bases spanning the gap. The CDR3 length is 12 residues. In germline, CDR1 is SQVTM, CDR2 ANQGSEA. CDR3: CSAAGGNYGYTF. In DNA form, the CDR3 reads TGCAGCGCCGCGGGAGGGAACTATGGCTACACCTTC.

This clonotype was counted only a few times. The genes are TRBV6-2 or TRBV6-3 and TRBJ2-7; 12 positions match TRBD1. This CDR3 region has 17 residues. V lost 0 bases and J lost 6; bases outside the gene matches: 9. Germline CDR1 is MNHEY and CDR2 is SVGEGT. The CDR3 loop reads CASSYSRDRGLVGEQYF. For the CDR3, the DNA is TGTGCCAGCAGTTACTCCCGGGACAGGGGGCTCGTCGGCGAGCAGTACTTC.

This clonotype was found many times. Relative to the germline gene, one junction end is altered; a read error may explain this. The rearrangement links TRBV20-1 to TRBJ2-7; the D is unclear. The CDR3 spans 13 residues. Per the germline V gene, CDR1 is DFQATT and CDR2 is SNEGSKA (reference sequence). CDR3 loop: CSASGSPYYEQYF. CDR3 nucleotides: TGCAGTGCTAGTGGCAGCCCCTACTACGAGCAATACTTC.

This chain connects TRBV6-2 or TRBV6-3 to TRBJ2-2; D not certain. The CDR3 spans 15 residues. Per the germline V gene, CDR1 is MNHEY and CDR2 is SVGEGT. V gave up 2 bases and J gave up 2 bases, with 9 bases separating them. The CDR3 loop reads CASSYNSFNTGELFF. Written as DNA, the CDR3 is TGTGCCAGCAGTTACAACAGCTTTAACACCGGGGAGCTGTTTTTT.

This clonotype was counted at least ten times. The V and J genes are TRBV29-1 and TRBJ1-3, with D unresolved. CDR3 length: 14 amino acids. Germline CDR1 reads SQVTM; CDR2 reads ANQGSEA. The V end was cut by 4 bases, the J end by 2 bases, with 12 bases between. As DNA, the CDR3 is TGCAGCGTTGTCGTGTTTGCGGCTGGAAACACCATATATTTT. The encoded protein is CSVVVFAAGNTIYF. Looking up the rest from reference TRBV29-1 and TRBJ1-3 gives the full variable domain: SAVISQKPSRDICQRGTSLTIQCQVDSQVTMMFWYRQQPGQSLTLIATANQGSEATYESGFVIDKFPISRPNLTFSTLTVSNMSPEDSSIYLCSVVVFAAGNTIYFGEGSWLTVV.

The chain links TRBV18 to TRBJ1-1; no firm D call. The CDR3 contains 13 residues. Trimming took off 3 bases at V and 2 bases at J, with 7 bases between the two ends. Germline V gene sequence: CDR1 KGHSH, CDR2 LQKENI. The chain's CDR3 is CASSPGINTEAFF. The CDR3 coding sequence is TGTGCCAGCTCACCCGGGATAAACACTGAAGCTTTCTTT.

This clonotype was recorded many times. The chain combines TRBV6-1 with TRBJ2-4; the D is unclear. From germline, CDR1 is MNHNS and CDR2 SASEGT. V lost 9 bases, J lost 0 bases, and 12 bases lay in between. The CDR3 covers 14 residues. The CDR3: CASEGWQAKNIQYF. CDR3 nucleotides: TGTGCCAGTGAAGGGTGGCAAGCCAAAAACATTCAGTACTTC.

This clonotype has a count of ten or more. This sequence joins TRBV19 and TRBJ2-7, with TRBD1 matching over 11 bases. Germline CDR1 reads LNHDA; CDR2 reads SQIVND (reference sequence). V shed 5 bases, J shed 3 bases, and the junction held 3 bases outside the gene matches. The CDR3 covers 14 residues. For the CDR3, the DNA is TGTGCCAGTAGTTCCGGGACAGGGGGCTACGAGCAGTACTTC. Protein sequence: CASSSGTGGYEQYF.

This clonotype was seen at least ten times. The chain joins TRBV5-1 to TRBJ2-7; 9 nucleotides align to TRBD1. CDR3 length: 15 residues. CDR1 is SGHRS, CDR2 YFSETQ, per germline. V dropped 4 bases and J dropped 3; count of bases not matched to a gene: 8. In nucleotides, the CDR3 is TGCGCCAGCAGCACCTGGACAGGGGAGGGCTACGAGCAGTACTTC. Its protein product is CASSTWTGEGYEQYF. The complete variable domain, with remaining parts taken from reference TRBV5-1 and TRBJ2-7, reads KAGVTQTPRYLIKTRGQQVTLSCSPISGHRSVSWYQQTPGQGLQFLFEYFSETQRNKGNFPGRFSGRQFSNSRSEMNVSTLELGDSALYLCASSTWTGEGYEQYFGPGTRLTVT.